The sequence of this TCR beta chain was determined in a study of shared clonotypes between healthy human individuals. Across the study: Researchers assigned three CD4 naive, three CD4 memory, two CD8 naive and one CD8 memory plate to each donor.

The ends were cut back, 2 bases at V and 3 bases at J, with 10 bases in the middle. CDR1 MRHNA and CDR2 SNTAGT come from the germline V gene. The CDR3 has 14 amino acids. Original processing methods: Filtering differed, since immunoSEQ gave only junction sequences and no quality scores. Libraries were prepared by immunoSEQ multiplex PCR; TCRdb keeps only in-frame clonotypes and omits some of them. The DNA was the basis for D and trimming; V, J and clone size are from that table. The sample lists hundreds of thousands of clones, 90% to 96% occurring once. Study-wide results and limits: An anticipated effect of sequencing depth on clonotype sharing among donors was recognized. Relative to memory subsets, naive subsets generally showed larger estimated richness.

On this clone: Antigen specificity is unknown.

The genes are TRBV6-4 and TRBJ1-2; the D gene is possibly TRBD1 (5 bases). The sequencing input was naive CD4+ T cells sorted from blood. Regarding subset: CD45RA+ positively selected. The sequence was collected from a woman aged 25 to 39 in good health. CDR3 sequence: CASSDSGTDYGYTF. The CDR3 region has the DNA TGTGCCAGCAGTGACAGCGGGACGGACTATGGCTACACCTTC.